Presented here are 5 T cell receptor beta chains from one specimen sequenced in a study of blood T cell repertoires in COVID-19. Libraries were prepared by immunoSEQ multiplex PCR; TCRdb keeps only in-frame clonotypes and omits some of them. This table has over 50,000 clones, around four fifths appearing once. Sequenced: peripheral blood. The receptors were sampled from a man between 70 and 80 years old with acute or convalescent COVID-19.

CDR3 in amino acids: CAISDHQGSGQPQHF. CDR3 in DNA: TGTGCCATCAGTGACCACCAGGGGTCTGGACAGCCCCAGCATTTT. V gene TRBV10-3 combines with J gene TRBJ1-5; a possible D gene is TRBD1 (6 bases). This CDR3 spans 15 amino acids. CDR1 is ENHRY and CDR2 is SYGVKD in the germline V gene. V was shortened by 3 bases and J by 7 bases, with 16 bases between the two germline ends.

The chain couples TRBV19 to TRBJ1-4; no firm D call. The CDR3 contains 16 residues. Germline V gene sequence: CDR1 LNHDA, CDR2 SQIVND (reference sequence). V was cut by 6 bases and J by 3 bases, with 17 bases left in between. The CDR3 DNA reads as TGTGCCAGTAGACCTAGCTGGCAGCCGGCTAATGAAAAACTGTTTTTT. It specifies CASRPSWQPANEKLFF.

The chain has TRBV7-2 and TRBJ2-1; TRBD2 matches 10 bases. With 5 bases clipped from V and 5 bases from J, the junction kept 12 bases outside the gene matches. This CDR3 region has 17 residues. Germline lookup yields CDR1 SGHTA and CDR2 FQGNSA. This chain's CDR3 is CASSPSSGGRPDNEQFF. The CDR3 DNA reads as TGTGCCAGCAGCCCGTCTAGCGGGGGCCGGCCGGACAATGAGCAGTTCTTC.

The sample holds one count of this clone. This sequence joins TRBV3-1 (or the pseudogene TRBV3-2) and TRBJ2-1; tentative D call: TRBD1 (5 bases). Trimming cost V 1 base and J 7 bases, with 11 bases left between them. The CDR3 length is 14 residues. Germline values: CDR1 LGHDT, CDR2 YNNKEL (reference sequence). The CDR3 nucleotides are TGTGCCAGCAGCCAAGGAGGACAAACAAATGAGCAGTTCTTC. It specifies CASSQGGQTNEQFF.

The chain is built from TRBV10-3 and TRBJ2-7; TRBD1 matches 10 bases. J was trimmed by 4 bases and V by 8 bases; bases with no gene match: 11. Per the germline V gene, CDR1 is ENHRY and CDR2 is SYGVKD. This CDR3 spans 15 amino acids. The CDR3 sequence: CAIGPTGTGAYEQYF. As DNA, the CDR3 is TGTGCCATCGGCCCGACCGGGACAGGGGCTTACGAGCAGTACTTC.